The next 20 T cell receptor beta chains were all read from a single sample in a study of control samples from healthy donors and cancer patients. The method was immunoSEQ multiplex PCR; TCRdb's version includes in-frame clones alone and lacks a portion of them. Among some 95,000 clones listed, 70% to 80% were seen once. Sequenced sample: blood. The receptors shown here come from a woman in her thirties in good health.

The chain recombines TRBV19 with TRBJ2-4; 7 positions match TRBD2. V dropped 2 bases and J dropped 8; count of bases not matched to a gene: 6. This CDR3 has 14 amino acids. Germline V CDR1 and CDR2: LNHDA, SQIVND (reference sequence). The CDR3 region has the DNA TGTGCCAGTAGTATATCACGCCGGGGGGACATTCAGTACTTC. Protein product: CASSISRRGDIQYF.

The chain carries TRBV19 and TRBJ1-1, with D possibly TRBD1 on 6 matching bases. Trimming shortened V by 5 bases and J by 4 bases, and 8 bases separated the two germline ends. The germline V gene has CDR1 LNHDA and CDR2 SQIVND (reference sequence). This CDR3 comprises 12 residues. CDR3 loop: CASSRGPTEAFF. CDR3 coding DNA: TGTGCCAGTAGTCGGGGGCCCACTGAAGCTTTCTTT.

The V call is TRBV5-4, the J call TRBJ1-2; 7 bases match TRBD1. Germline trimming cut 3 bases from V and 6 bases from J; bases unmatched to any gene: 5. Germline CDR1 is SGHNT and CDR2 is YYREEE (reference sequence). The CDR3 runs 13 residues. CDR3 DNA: TGTGCCAGCAGCTCCAGGGGGGGCCATGGCTACACCTTC. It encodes CASSSRGGHGYTF.

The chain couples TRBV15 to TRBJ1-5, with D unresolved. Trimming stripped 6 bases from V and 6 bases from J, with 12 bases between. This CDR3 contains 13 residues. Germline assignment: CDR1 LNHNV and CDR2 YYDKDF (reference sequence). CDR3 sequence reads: CATRASSSQPQHF. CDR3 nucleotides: TGTGCCACCAGGGCGTCCAGTAGTCAGCCCCAGCATTTT.

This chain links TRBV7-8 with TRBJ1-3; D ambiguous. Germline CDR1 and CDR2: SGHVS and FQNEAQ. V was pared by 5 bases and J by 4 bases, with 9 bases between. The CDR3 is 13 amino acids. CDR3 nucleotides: TGTGCCAGCAGCCATGGGAGGGGAAACACCATATATTTT. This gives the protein CASSHGRGNTIYF.

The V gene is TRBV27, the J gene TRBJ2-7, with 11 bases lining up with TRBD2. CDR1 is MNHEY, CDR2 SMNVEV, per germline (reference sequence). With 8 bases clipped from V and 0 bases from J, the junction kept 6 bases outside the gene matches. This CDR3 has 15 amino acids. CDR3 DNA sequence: TGTGCCAGCGCCCTAGCGGGGGGTAGCTCCTACGAGCAGTACTTC. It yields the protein CASALAGGSSYEQYF.

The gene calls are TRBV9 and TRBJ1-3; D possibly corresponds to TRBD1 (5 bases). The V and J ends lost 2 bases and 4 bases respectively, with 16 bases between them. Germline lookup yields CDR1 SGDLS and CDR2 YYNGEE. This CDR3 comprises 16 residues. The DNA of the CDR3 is TGTGCCAGCAGCGTTGGGACGTCCCGCTCAGGAAACACCATATATTTT. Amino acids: CASSVGTSRSGNTIYF.

The CDR3 nucleotides are TGTGCCAGTAGGAGGAACAGGGCTGCCTACGAGCAGTACTTC. Translated, it gives CASRRNRAAYEQYF. The rearrangement links TRBV6-5 to TRBJ2-7; weak D call: TRBD1 (6 bases). The CDR3 spans 14 residues. The V and J ends lost 9 bases and 2 bases respectively, with 17 bases between them. The germline V gene has CDR1 MNHEY and CDR2 SVGAGI.

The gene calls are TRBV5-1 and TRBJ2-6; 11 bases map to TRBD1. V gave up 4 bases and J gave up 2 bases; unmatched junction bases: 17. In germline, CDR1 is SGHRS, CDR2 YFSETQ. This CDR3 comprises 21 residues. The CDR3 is CASSTDRGPGLRVAGANVLTF. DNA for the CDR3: TGCGCCAGCAGCACGGACAGGGGGCCTGGGTTAAGAGTGGCTGGGGCCAACGTCCTGACTTTC.

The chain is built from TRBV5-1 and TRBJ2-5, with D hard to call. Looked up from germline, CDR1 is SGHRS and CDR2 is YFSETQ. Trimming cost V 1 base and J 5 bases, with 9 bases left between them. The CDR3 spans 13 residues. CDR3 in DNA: TGCGCCAGCAGCTTGTCCTCATCGGAGACCCAGTACTTC. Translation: CASSLSSSETQYF.

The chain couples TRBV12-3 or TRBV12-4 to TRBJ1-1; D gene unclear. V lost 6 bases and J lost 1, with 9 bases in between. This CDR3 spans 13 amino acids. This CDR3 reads CASRSTGNTEAFF. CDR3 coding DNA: TGTGCCAGCAGGTCGACGGGGAACACTGAAGCTTTCTTT.

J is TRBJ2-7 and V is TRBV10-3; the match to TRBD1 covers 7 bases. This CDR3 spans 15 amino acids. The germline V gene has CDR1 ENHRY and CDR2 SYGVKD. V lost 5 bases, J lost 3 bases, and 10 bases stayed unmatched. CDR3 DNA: TGTGCCATCAGTACGCTCCGACAGGGATTCTACGAGCAGTACTTC. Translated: CAISTLRQGFYEQYF.

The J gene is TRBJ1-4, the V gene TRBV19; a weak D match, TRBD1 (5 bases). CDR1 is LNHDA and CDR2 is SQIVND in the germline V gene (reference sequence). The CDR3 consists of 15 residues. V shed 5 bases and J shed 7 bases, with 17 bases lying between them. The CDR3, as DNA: TGTGCCAGTAGTTCCTCCGGAGGGGCCACTGAAAAACTGTTTTTT. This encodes CASSSSGGATEKLFF.

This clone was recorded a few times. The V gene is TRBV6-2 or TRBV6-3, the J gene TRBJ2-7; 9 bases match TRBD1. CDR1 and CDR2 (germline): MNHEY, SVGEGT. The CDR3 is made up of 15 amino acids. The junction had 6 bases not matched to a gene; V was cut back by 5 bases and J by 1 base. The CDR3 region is CASSRTGTGSYEQYF. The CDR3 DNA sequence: TGTGCCAGCAGTAGGACCGGGACAGGGTCCTACGAGCAGTACTTC.

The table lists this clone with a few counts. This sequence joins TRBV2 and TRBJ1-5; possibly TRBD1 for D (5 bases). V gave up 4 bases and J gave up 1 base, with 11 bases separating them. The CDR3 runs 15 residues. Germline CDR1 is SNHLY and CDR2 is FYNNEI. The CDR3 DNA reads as TGTGCCAGCAGTGTCGACAGTCTAAGCAATCAGCCCCAGCATTTT. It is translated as CASSVDSLSNQPQHF.

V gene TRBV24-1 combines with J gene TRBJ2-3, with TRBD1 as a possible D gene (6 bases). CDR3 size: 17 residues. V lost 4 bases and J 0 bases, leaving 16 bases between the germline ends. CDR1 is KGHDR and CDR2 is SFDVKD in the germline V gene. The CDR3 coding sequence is TGTGCCACCAGTGACCTGGGACAATCCTCTAGCACAGATACGCAGTATTTT. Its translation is CATSDLGQSSSTDTQYF.

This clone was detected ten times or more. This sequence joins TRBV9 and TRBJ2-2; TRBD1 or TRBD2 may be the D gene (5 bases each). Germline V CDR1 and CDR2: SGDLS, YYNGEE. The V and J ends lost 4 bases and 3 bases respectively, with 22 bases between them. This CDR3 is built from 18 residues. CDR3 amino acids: CASSSRGRVGRYTGELFF. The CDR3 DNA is TGTGCCAGCAGCTCGAGGGGCAGGGTGGGGCGGTACACCGGGGAGCTGTTTTTT.

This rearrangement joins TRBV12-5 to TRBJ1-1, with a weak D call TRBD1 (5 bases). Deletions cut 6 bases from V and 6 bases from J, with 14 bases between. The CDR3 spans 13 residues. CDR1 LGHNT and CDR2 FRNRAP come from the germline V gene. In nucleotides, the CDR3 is TGTGCTAGTGGCCTGGCGGGGGTCGCTGAAGCTTTCTTT. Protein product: CASGLAGVAEAFF.

The CDR3 bases are TGTGCCAGCAGCTTGGGCGGGGGTGACTATGGCTACACCTTC. Translation: CASSLGGGDYGYTF. The V and J genes are TRBV5-5 and TRBJ1-2, with a tentative D call TRBD1 (5 bases). Germline values: CDR1 SGHKS, CDR2 YYEKEE (reference sequence). The CDR3 spans 14 residues. V was pared by 0 bases and J by 3 bases, with 9 bases between.

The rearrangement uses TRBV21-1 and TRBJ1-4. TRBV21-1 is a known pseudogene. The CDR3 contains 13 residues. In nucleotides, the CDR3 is TGTGCCAGCAGCGAGGGAATCATCCTCGAACTGTTTTTT. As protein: CASSEGIILELFF.